This is a list of T cell receptor beta chains from one sample in a study of shared clonotypes between healthy human individuals. The table came from immunoSEQ multiplex PCR; TCRdb's copy has only in-frame clones and leaves some out. The data hold hundreds of thousands of clones, with almost 97% observed a single time. The sequencing sample was made of naive CD4+ T cells sorted from blood. Every receptor here comes from a woman aged 30 to 39 in good health. CDR3s include the opening cysteine and the closing phenylalanine or tryptophan. A D gene is named only where the DNA matches it firmly. The size of a clone is reported for some rows only, either as once, few or many, or as a class for expanded clones.

J: TRBJ2-1
V: TRBV14
size: .
D: .
length: 12
DNA: TGTGCCAGCAGCCCCCTACTAGGTTTTCAGTTCTTC
CDR3: CASSPLLGFQFF

J: TRBJ2-3
V: TRBV5-1
size: .
D: TRBD2
length: 16
DNA: TGCGCCAGCAGCACGGGGACTAGCGCGAGGGTAAATACGCAGTATTTT
CDR3: CASSTGTSARVNTQYF

J: TRBJ1-5
V: TRBV28
size: .
D: .
length: 11
DNA: TGTGCCAGTTCCCCGGGACACTACTTCCATTTT
CDR3: CASSPGHYFHF

J: TRBJ2-2
V: TRBV7-3
size: .
D: TRBD1
length: 24
DNA: TGTGCCAGCAGCTTAAGGAGGTTTCGGGGATTGACCCGGGGACAGGGAGGAAACACCGGGGAGCTGTTTTTT
CDR3: CASSLRRFRGLTRGQGGNTGELFF

J: TRBJ1-4
V: TRBV2
size: once
D: .
length: 14
DNA: TGTGCCAGCAGTGACGGGCAGTCTAATGAAAAACTGTTTTTT
CDR3: CASSDGQSNEKLFF

J: TRBJ1-6
V: TRBV6-5
size: .
D: .
length: 15
DNA: TGTGCCAGCAGTTACTCGAATAGGCGGGATTCACCCCTCCACTTT
CDR3: CASSYSNRRDSPLHF

J: TRBJ2-7
V: TRBV7-2
size: .
D: TRBD1
length: 15
DNA: TGTGCCAGCAGCCTTCAGGGACAGGGAGACTACGAGCAGTACTTC
CDR3: CASSLQGQGDYEQYF

J: TRBJ2-1
V: TRBV6-6
size: once
D: TRBD1
length: 13
DNA: TGTGCCAGCAGCCAGGACAGGGTCTATGAGCAGTTCTTC
CDR3: CASSQDRVYEQFF

J: TRBJ2-1
V: TRBV5-1
size: .
D: TRBD2
length: 17
DNA: TGCGCCAGCAGCCCTCCGGGACTAGCAGGTTCCTACAATGAGCAGTTCTTC
CDR3: CASSPPGLAGSYNEQFF

J: TRBJ2-3
V: TRBV6-1
size: .
D: .
length: 15
DNA: TGTGCCAGCTCGTCGGCGGCAGATAACACAGATACGCAGTATTTT
CDR3: CASSSAADNTDTQYF

J: TRBJ2-7
V: TRBV6-6
size: .
D: TRBD1
length: 16
DNA: TGTGCCAGCAGAAGTCCGGGACAGGGTATGGAGTACGAGCAGTACTTC
CDR3: CASRSPGQGMEYEQYF

J: TRBJ1-2
V: TRBV19
size: .
D: .
length: 13
DNA: TGTGCCAGTAGTATGGCGGCAGTCGGTGGCTACACCTTC
CDR3: CASSMAAVGGYTF

J: TRBJ1-4
V: TRBV4-1
size: .
D: TRBD1
length: 18
DNA: TGCGCCAGCAGCCATACGACAGGGGTCGTTGCAACTAATGAAAAACTGTTTTTT
CDR3: CASSHTTGVVATNEKLFF

J: TRBJ2-7
V: TRBV10-2
size: .
D: .
length: 13
DNA: TGCGCCACCAACGGCGCGGGTGCCTACGAGCAGTACTTC
CDR3: CATNGAGAYEQYF

J: TRBJ2-5
V: TRBV7-2
size: .
D: TRBD1
length: 14
DNA: TGTGCCAGCAGCTTTGACAGGGGTAGAGAGACCCAGTACTTC
CDR3: CASSFDRGRETQYF

J: TRBJ2-7
V: TRBV5-6
size: .
D: .
length: 15
DNA: TGTGCCAGCACCAAAAACGGGAACGGGCCCTACGAGCAGTACTTC
CDR3: CASTKNGNGPYEQYF

J: TRBJ2-7
V: TRBV5-5
size: .
D: .
length: 15
DNA: TGTGCCAGCAGCTTAACAATTTTCCGCTCCTACGAGCAGTACTTC
CDR3: CASSLTIFRSYEQYF

J: TRBJ2-2
V: TRBV10-3
size: .
D: TRBD2
length: 18
DNA: TGTGCCATCAGTGTCGGACTAGCGGGAGGGGCAGAGGGCGGGGAGCTGTTTTTT
CDR3: CAISVGLAGGAEGGELFF

J: TRBJ2-7
V: TRBV10-1
size: .
D: TRBD2
length: 13
DNA: TGCGCCAGCAGTCCGGGACTAGCTGGCGAGCAGTACTTC
CDR3: CASSPGLAGEQYF

J: TRBJ2-3
V: TRBV5-4
size: once
D: TRBD1
length: 14
DNA: TGTGCCAGCAGGCCATACAACAGGGGAGATACGCAGTATTTT
CDR3: CASRPYNRGDTQYF

J: TRBJ2-7
V: TRBV29-1
size: .
D: .
length: 14
DNA: TGCAGCGTTGGAGGTCGGCGGGACTTCTACGAGCAGTACTTC
CDR3: CSVGGRRDFYEQYF

J: TRBJ2-7
V: TRBV6-1
size: .
D: .
length: 15
DNA: TGTGCCAGCAGTGAAACCCACAGGGACTCCTACGAGCAGTACTTC
CDR3: CASSETHRDSYEQYF

J: TRBJ1-2
V: TRBV6-5
size: .
D: TRBD1
length: 13
DNA: TGTGCCAGCAGGGACAGGGGGTACTATGGCTACACCTTC
CDR3: CASRDRGYYGYTF

J: TRBJ2-7
V: TRBV28
size: .
D: .
length: 14
DNA: TGTGCCAGCAGTGAGGTCGTGGGGACCTACGAGCAGTACTTC
CDR3: CASSEVVGTYEQYF

J: TRBJ1-5
V: TRBV2
size: .
D: .
length: 14
DNA: TGTGCCAGCAGCCCCACGGACAGCGATCAGCCCCAGCATTTT
CDR3: CASSPTDSDQPQHF

J: TRBJ2-7
V: TRBV7-3
size: .
D: .
length: 13
DNA: TGTGCCAGCAGCCCTGGGCCCACCTCCGAGCAGTACTTC
CDR3: CASSPGPTSEQYF

J: TRBJ2-2
V: TRBV29-1
size: .
D: .
length: 16
DNA: TGCAGCGTTAAAAGGGCAGGGGGGAGCGACACCGGGGAGCTGTTTTTT
CDR3: CSVKRAGGSDTGELFF

J: TRBJ2-3
V: TRBV6-6
size: .
D: TRBD2
length: 16
DNA: TGTGCCAGCAGACCCAAACTAGCGGGAGTAGGAGATACGCAGTATTTT
CDR3: CASRPKLAGVGDTQYF

J: TRBJ2-2
V: TRBV5-1
size: .
D: TRBD1
length: 16
DNA: TGCGCCAGCAGCCAAGGACAGGGGGCCTTAGCCGGGGAGCTGTTTTTT
CDR3: CASSQGQGALAGELFF

J: TRBJ2-3
V: TRBV6-1
size: once
D: TRBD1
length: 15
DNA: TGTGCCAGCAGTGAAGCGGGACAGGGATTAGATACGCAGTATTTT
CDR3: CASSEAGQGLDTQYF

J: TRBJ2-1
V: TRBV6-1
size: .
D: TRBD2
length: 15
DNA: TGTGCCAGCAGTGAATCTAGCGGGGCTTTGGGTGAGCAGTTCTTC
CDR3: CASSESSGALGEQFF

J: TRBJ2-2
V: TRBV9
size: .
D: TRBD2
length: 16
DNA: TGTGCCAGCAGCTTCCTAGCGGGAGGGTTCACCGGGGAGCTGTTTTTT
CDR3: CASSFLAGGFTGELFF

J: TRBJ2-3
V: TRBV11-2
size: .
D: .
length: 17
DNA: TGTGCCAGCAGCTCAAGATACTTCCCCCGGGAACCTAAGACGCAGTATTTT
CDR3: CASSSRYFPREPKTQYF

J: TRBJ1-2
V: TRBV28
size: .
D: .
length: 14
DNA: TGTGCCAGCAGTTTATCAGGGTTTAGGTATGGCTACACCTTC
CDR3: CASSLSGFRYGYTF

J: TRBJ1-5
V: TRBV30
size: .
D: .
length: 14
DNA: TGTGCCTGCCCTCTCAATGGGCGTAAACTGCCCCAGCATTTT
CDR3: CACPLNGRKLPQHF

J: TRBJ2-7
V: TRBV28
size: once
D: .
length: 13
DNA: TGTGCCAGCAACCAGGGCCCCCCTGGCGAGCAGTACTTC
CDR3: CASNQGPPGEQYF

J: TRBJ2-1
V: TRBV11-2
size: .
D: .
length: 17
DNA: TGTGCCAGCAGCTTAGATCGGGGTAGCGGTATATACAATGAGCAGTTCTTC
CDR3: CASSLDRGSGIYNEQFF

J: TRBJ2-7
V: TRBV25-1
size: .
D: .
length: 11
DNA: TGTGCCAGCAGTCGGGGTTACGAGCAGTACTTC
CDR3: CASSRGYEQYF

J: TRBJ2-7
V: TRBV28
size: few
D: .
length: 11
DNA: TGTGCCAGCAGGAATAGGGTCGAGCAGTACTTC
CDR3: CASRNRVEQYF

J: TRBJ2-5
V: TRBV7-7
size: .
D: TRBD2
length: 14
DNA: TGTGCCAGCAGCTCGACTAGCGGGCTAGAGACCCAGTACTTC
CDR3: CASSSTSGLETQYF

J: TRBJ1-1
V: TRBV28
size: .
D: .
length: 13
DNA: TGTGCCAGCAGTCCACACGATAACACTGAAGCTTTCTTT
CDR3: CASSPHDNTEAFF

J: TRBJ2-1
V: TRBV9
size: .
D: TRBD2
length: 15
DNA: TGTGCCAGCAGCGAAACTAGCGGCCCTTACAATGAGCAGTTCTTC
CDR3: CASSETSGPYNEQFF

J: TRBJ1-4
V: TRBV18
size: .
D: .
length: 13
DNA: TGTGCCAGCCAGGGTAATCTGGGTGAAAAACTGTTTTTT
CDR3: CASQGNLGEKLFF

J: TRBJ1-2
V: TRBV6-5
size: .
D: .
length: 15
DNA: TGTGCCAGCAGTTACTCGATTTCCAGGGAGTATGGCTACACCTTC
CDR3: CASSYSISREYGYTF

J: TRBJ2-7
V: TRBV28
size: .
D: .
length: 12
DNA: TGTGCCAGCGCCCTGGATGGACTCGAGCAGTACTTC
CDR3: CASALDGLEQYF

J: TRBJ1-1
V: TRBV5-1
size: .
D: .
length: 13
DNA: TGCGCCAGCAGTCAGCTGCGGAACACTGAAGCTTTCTTT
CDR3: CASSQLRNTEAFF

J: TRBJ1-2
V: TRBV18
size: .
D: TRBD1
length: 12
DNA: TGTGCCAGCTCACCAGGGACAGAACGCTACACCTTC
CDR3: CASSPGTERYTF

J: TRBJ2-2
V: TRBV5-1
size: .
D: TRBD2
length: 15
DNA: TGCGCCAGCAGCCCGGCTAGCGGTCGTACCGGGGAGCTGTTTTTT
CDR3: CASSPASGRTGELFF

J: TRBJ2-3
V: TRBV12-5
size: .
D: TRBD1
length: 18
DNA: TGTGCTAGTGGGGGATGGACAGGTTGCCTGAAATCGAGAGATACGCAGTATTTT
CDR3: CASGGWTGCLKSRDTQYF

J: TRBJ1-1
V: TRBV7-9
size: .
D: .
length: 14
DNA: TGTGCCAGCAGCTTAGGGCGCTGGAACACTGAAGCTTTCTTT
CDR3: CASSLGRWNTEAFF

J: TRBJ2-1
V: TRBV6-6
size: once
D: .
length: 14
DNA: TGTGCCAGCAGTCTTCGGGCCGCTTACAATGAGCAGTTCTTC
CDR3: CASSLRAAYNEQFF

J: TRBJ2-7
V: TRBV27
size: .
D: .
length: 14
DNA: TGTGCCAGCAGCCGGCGGGTCATCCCCTACGAGCAGTACTTC
CDR3: CASSRRVIPYEQYF

J: TRBJ1-1
V: TRBV9
size: .
D: .
length: 13
DNA: TGTGCCAGCAGCGTAGGTTCCAACACTGAAGCTTTCTTT
CDR3: CASSVGSNTEAFF

J: TRBJ1-1
V: TRBV2
size: .
D: .
length: 14
DNA: TGTGCCAGCAGTGGCATTCGGGGAAGCACTGAAGCTTTCTTT
CDR3: CASSGIRGSTEAFF

J: TRBJ1-1
V: TRBV28
size: .
D: TRBD1
length: 17
DNA: TGTGCCAGCAGTCCATACCCAAAGACAGGGTCGCTTTCTGAAGCTTTCTTT
CDR3: CASSPYPKTGSLSEAFF

J: TRBJ1-4
V: TRBV6-1
size: .
D: .
length: 16
DNA: TGTGCCAGCAGTGAAGGGAGGGGCGCAACTAATGAAAAACTGTTTTTT
CDR3: CASSEGRGATNEKLFF

J: TRBJ2-3
V: TRBV10-1
size: .
D: TRBD2
length: 17
DNA: TGCGCCAGCAGCCGCGGCTTGACTAGCGGGATTCGCGATACGCAGTATTTT
CDR3: CASSRGLTSGIRDTQYF

J: TRBJ2-7
V: TRBV28
size: .
D: .
length: 15
DNA: TGTGCCAGCAGTCCCGCCGGTGAGGGACCCTACGAGCAGTACTTC
CDR3: CASSPAGEGPYEQYF

J: TRBJ2-3
V: TRBV4-1
size: .
D: .
length: 17
DNA: TGCGCTAGCAGCCACTTTCCCAGGGGTGGGTGGACAGATACGCAGTATTTT
CDR3: CASSHFPRGGWTDTQYF

J: TRBJ2-4
V: TRBV5-4
size: once
D: TRBD1
length: 14
DNA: TGTGCCAGCAGCCCGAGGACAGGGGAAAACATTCAGTACTTC
CDR3: CASSPRTGENIQYF